Listed below are T cell receptor beta chains from one sample, sequenced in a study of blood T cell repertoires in COVID-19. Generated by immunoSEQ multiplex PCR, the TCRdb table keeps only in-frame clones and is missing some. The table has approximately 150,000 clones, 80% to 90% seen once. Sequenced material: peripheral blood. The receptors were gathered from a woman of 80 years or more with acute or convalescent COVID-19. Both conserved end residues are part of each CDR3. Fields, in order: CDR3 length, D gene, V gene, J gene, clone size, CDR3 protein, CDR3 DNA. The D gene is left open where the match is weak. Rows give clone size only sometimes, using once, few, many, or a class for an expanded clone.

CDR3 length: 16
D gene: TRBD1
V gene: TRBV3-1/TRBV3-2
J gene: TRBJ1-6
clone size: few
CDR3 protein: CASSQVLGGNNSPLHF
CDR3 DNA: TGTGCCAGCAGCCAAGTTCTAGGGGGCAACAATTCACCCCTCCACTTT

CDR3 length: 16
D gene: TRBD1
V gene: TRBV10-1
J gene: TRBJ1-5
clone size: NA
CDR3 protein: CASSESVQGVGQPQHF
CDR3 DNA: TGCGCCAGCAGTGAGTCGGTACAGGGGGTAGGTCAGCCCCAGCATTTT

CDR3 length: 13
D gene: NA
V gene: TRBV7-9
J gene: TRBJ1-3
clone size: NA
CDR3 protein: CASSLTGTNTIYF
CDR3 DNA: TGTGCCAGCAGCTTAACGGGTACAAACACCATATATTTT

CDR3 length: 14
D gene: NA
V gene: TRBV6-2/TRBV6-3
J gene: TRBJ2-7
clone size: NA
CDR3 protein: CASSYWQVGYEQYF
CDR3 DNA: TGTGCCAGCAGTTACTGGCAGGTAGGCTACGAGCAGTACTTC

CDR3 length: 17
D gene: TRBD2
V gene: TRBV9
J gene: TRBJ2-2
clone size: NA
CDR3 protein: CASSVIAGGPDTGELFF
CDR3 DNA: TGTGCCAGCAGCGTTATAGCGGGAGGGCCGGACACCGGGGAGCTGTTTTTT

CDR3 length: 15
D gene: TRBD2
V gene: TRBV2
J gene: TRBJ2-3
clone size: NA
CDR3 protein: CASSGSGPSTDTQYF
CDR3 DNA: TGTGCCAGCAGTGGTAGCGGGCCTAGCACAGATACGCAGTATTTT

CDR3 length: 15
D gene: TRBD2
V gene: TRBV11-2
J gene: TRBJ2-3
clone size: NA
CDR3 protein: CASSSLAGYGDTQYF
CDR3 DNA: TGTGCCAGCAGCTCACTAGCGGGGTACGGCGATACGCAGTATTTT

CDR3 length: 15
D gene: NA
V gene: TRBV5-1
J gene: TRBJ2-7
clone size: once
CDR3 protein: CASSFGQGRGSEQYF
CDR3 DNA: TGCGCCAGCAGCTTCGGGCAGGGGCGAGGTAGCGAGCAGTACTTC

CDR3 length: 15
D gene: NA
V gene: TRBV19
J gene: TRBJ2-2
clone size: once
CDR3 protein: CASTRGAGDTGELFF
CDR3 DNA: TGTGCCAGTACCCGTGGGGCAGGGGACACCGGGGAGCTGTTTTTT

CDR3 length: 13
D gene: NA
V gene: TRBV5-8
J gene: TRBJ1-2
clone size: NA
CDR3 protein: CASSFGRIYGYTF
CDR3 DNA: TGTGCCAGCAGCTTTGGCAGGATCTATGGCTACACCTTC

CDR3 length: 14
D gene: TRBD1
V gene: TRBV7-9
J gene: TRBJ1-4
clone size: once
CDR3 protein: CASSKTGGDEKLFF
CDR3 DNA: TGTGCCAGCAGCAAGACAGGGGGCGATGAAAAACTGTTTTTT

CDR3 length: 18
D gene: TRBD1
V gene: TRBV10-3
J gene: TRBJ1-5
clone size: once
CDR3 protein: CAISESIAGTGGNQPQHF
CDR3 DNA: TGTGCCATCAGTGAGTCGATCGCCGGGACAGGGGGCAATCAGCCCCAGCATTTT

CDR3 length: 16
D gene: TRBD2
V gene: TRBV4-3
J gene: TRBJ2-7
clone size: NA
CDR3 protein: CASSQATSGGGHEQYF
CDR3 DNA: TGCGCCAGCAGCCAAGCTACTAGCGGGGGGGGTCACGAGCAGTACTTC

CDR3 length: 14
D gene: NA
V gene: TRBV27
J gene: TRBJ2-7
clone size: NA
CDR3 protein: CASSLNRDPVEQYF
CDR3 DNA: TGTGCCAGCAGTTTAAATCGGGATCCCGTCGAGCAGTACTTC

CDR3 length: 14
D gene: NA
V gene: TRBV2
J gene: TRBJ2-6
clone size: NA
CDR3 protein: CASSLRSGANVLTF
CDR3 DNA: TGTGCCAGCAGCCTTCGCTCTGGGGCCAACGTCCTGACTTTC

CDR3 length: 12
D gene: NA
V gene: TRBV29-1
J gene: TRBJ1-2
clone size: NA
CDR3 protein: CSVQEANYGYTF
CDR3 DNA: TGCAGCGTGCAGGAAGCTAACTATGGCTACACCTTC

CDR3 length: 15
D gene: TRBD2
V gene: TRBV7-9
J gene: TRBJ2-5
clone size: NA
CDR3 protein: CASSFPAGAQETQYF
CDR3 DNA: TGTGCCAGCAGCTTCCCAGCGGGGGCTCAAGAGACCCAGTACTTC

CDR3 length: 14
D gene: TRBD1
V gene: TRBV19
J gene: TRBJ1-6
clone size: NA
CDR3 protein: CASSSTGLNSPLHF
CDR3 DNA: TGTGCCAGTAGTTCGACAGGGTTAAATTCACCCCTCCACTTT

CDR3 length: 12
D gene: TRBD1
V gene: TRBV29-1
J gene: TRBJ1-2
clone size: few
CDR3 protein: CSGTGGNYGYTF
CDR3 DNA: TGCAGCGGGACAGGGGGCAACTATGGCTACACCTTC

CDR3 length: 16
D gene: TRBD1
V gene: TRBV6-5
J gene: TRBJ1-5
clone size: NA
CDR3 protein: CASSYRLRQGNQPQHF
CDR3 DNA: TGTGCCAGCAGTTATCGCCTAAGACAGGGAAATCAGCCCCAGCATTTT

CDR3 length: 16
D gene: TRBD1
V gene: TRBV4-1
J gene: TRBJ1-4
clone size: NA
CDR3 protein: CASSQDRPGGNEKLFF
CDR3 DNA: TGCGCCAGCAGCCAAGATCGCCCAGGGGGAAATGAAAAACTGTTTTTT

CDR3 length: 13
D gene: NA
V gene: TRBV12-3/TRBV12-4
J gene: TRBJ1-1
clone size: NA
CDR3 protein: CASSRQESSEGFF
CDR3 DNA: TGTGCCAGTTCCAGACAGGAGTCATCTGAAGGTTTCTTT

CDR3 length: 13
D gene: NA
V gene: TRBV11-3
J gene: TRBJ1-2
clone size: NA
CDR3 protein: CASSFGGGYGYTF
CDR3 DNA: TGTGCCAGCAGCTTCGGAGGTGGCTATGGCTACACCTTC

CDR3 length: 14
D gene: TRBD1
V gene: TRBV2
J gene: TRBJ2-2
clone size: NA
CDR3 protein: CASSGTGNTGELFF
CDR3 DNA: TGTGCCAGCAGTGGGACAGGGAATACCGGGGAGCTGTTTTTT

CDR3 length: 13
D gene: NA
V gene: TRBV19
J gene: TRBJ1-1
clone size: NA
CDR3 protein: CASQTTVNTEAFF
CDR3 DNA: TGTGCCAGTCAAACGACAGTGAACACTGAAGCTTTCTTT

CDR3 length: 15
D gene: NA
V gene: TRBV7-2
J gene: TRBJ2-3
clone size: NA
CDR3 protein: CASSQWGGASDTQYF
CDR3 DNA: TGTGCCAGCAGCCAGTGGGGGGGCGCATCCGATACGCAGTATTTT

CDR3 length: 15
D gene: TRBD2
V gene: TRBV19
J gene: TRBJ2-1
clone size: once
CDR3 protein: CASGLAGGPSYEQFF
CDR3 DNA: TGTGCCAGTGGGTTAGCGGGAGGGCCCTCATATGAGCAGTTCTTC

CDR3 length: 16
D gene: TRBD1
V gene: TRBV5-1
J gene: TRBJ1-2
clone size: NA
CDR3 protein: CASSLDSGRGISGYTF
CDR3 DNA: TGCGCCAGCAGCTTGGATTCTGGCAGGGGGATTAGTGGCTACACCTTC

CDR3 length: 12
D gene: NA
V gene: TRBV9
J gene: TRBJ1-2
clone size: NA
CDR3 protein: CASSVGEYGYTF
CDR3 DNA: TGTGCCAGCAGCGTTGGAGAGTATGGCTACACCTTC

CDR3 length: 13
D gene: NA
V gene: TRBV9
J gene: TRBJ1-1
clone size: NA
CDR3 protein: CASSTTLGREAFF
CDR3 DNA: TGTGCCAGCAGCACCACCTTGGGGCGTGAAGCTTTCTTT

CDR3 length: 16
D gene: NA
V gene: TRBV4-3
J gene: TRBJ2-2
clone size: NA
CDR3 protein: CASSQDDDTYTGELFF
CDR3 DNA: TGCGCCAGCAGCCAAGATGATGACACCTACACCGGGGAGCTGTTTTTT

CDR3 length: 12
D gene: NA
V gene: TRBV25-1
J gene: TRBJ1-2
clone size: NA
CDR3 protein: CASQGSPGGYTF
CDR3 DNA: TGTGCCAGCCAGGGTTCCCCCGGTGGCTACACCTTC

CDR3 length: 16
D gene: TRBD2
V gene: TRBV5-1
J gene: TRBJ2-3
clone size: NA
CDR3 protein: CASSLRTSGSTDTQYF
CDR3 DNA: TGCGCCAGCAGCTTAAGGACTAGCGGGAGCACAGATACGCAGTATTTT

CDR3 length: 14
D gene: TRBD2
V gene: TRBV6-5
J gene: TRBJ2-7
clone size: NA
CDR3 protein: CASRRTSASYEQYF
CDR3 DNA: TGTGCCAGCAGACGGACTAGCGCGTCATACGAGCAGTACTTC

CDR3 length: 13
D gene: NA
V gene: TRBV30
J gene: TRBJ1-1
clone size: NA
CDR3 protein: CAWRRQGGTEAFF
CDR3 DNA: TGTGCCTGGAGAAGGCAGGGAGGGACTGAAGCTTTCTTT

CDR3 length: 18
D gene: NA
V gene: TRBV19
J gene: TRBJ2-1
clone size: NA
CDR3 protein: CASTPTWVRGYSYNEQFF
CDR3 DNA: TGTGCCAGTACACCTACCTGGGTCAGGGGTTACTCCTACAATGAGCAGTTCTTC

CDR3 length: 13
D gene: TRBD1
V gene: TRBV30
J gene: TRBJ1-1
clone size: NA
CDR3 protein: CAWSRQGGGEAFF
CDR3 DNA: TGTGCCTGGAGCCGACAGGGCGGCGGTGAAGCTTTCTTT

CDR3 length: 16
D gene: TRBD2
V gene: TRBV27
J gene: TRBJ2-1
clone size: NA
CDR3 protein: CASSLWGTSGYNEQFF
CDR3 DNA: TGTGCCAGCAGCCTCTGGGGGACTAGCGGGTACAATGAGCAGTTCTTC

CDR3 length: 15
D gene: NA
V gene: TRBV4-3
J gene: TRBJ2-2
clone size: once
CDR3 protein: CASSRNTANTGELFF
CDR3 DNA: TGCGCCAGCAGCCGAAACACAGCGAACACCGGGGAGCTGTTTTTT

CDR3 length: 17
D gene: NA
V gene: TRBV19
J gene: TRBJ2-7
clone size: once
CDR3 protein: CASSIDQGWQGGYEQYF
CDR3 DNA: TGTGCCAGTAGTATAGATCAAGGTTGGCAGGGCGGATACGAGCAGTACTTC

CDR3 length: 16
D gene: TRBD1
V gene: TRBV24-1
J gene: TRBJ2-5
clone size: NA
CDR3 protein: CATSDTGDRAIETQYF
CDR3 DNA: TGTGCCACCAGTGATACTGGGGACAGGGCGATTGAGACCCAGTACTTC

CDR3 length: 11
D gene: NA
V gene: TRBV20-1
J gene: TRBJ1-1
clone size: NA
CDR3 protein: CSARVADEAFF
CDR3 DNA: TGCAGTGCTAGAGTCGCGGATGAAGCTTTCTTT

CDR3 length: 15
D gene: NA
V gene: TRBV19
J gene: TRBJ2-1
clone size: NA
CDR3 protein: CASSILGVSWNEQFF
CDR3 DNA: TGTGCCAGTAGTATTCTCGGGGTTTCGTGGAATGAGCAGTTCTTC

CDR3 length: 15
D gene: TRBD2
V gene: TRBV25-1
J gene: TRBJ2-7
clone size: NA
CDR3 protein: CASSPPLAGLYEQYF
CDR3 DNA: TGTGCCAGCAGTCCCCCCCTAGCGGGACTCTACGAGCAGTACTTC

CDR3 length: 19
D gene: TRBD1
V gene: TRBV2
J gene: TRBJ2-7
clone size: NA
CDR3 protein: CASSEALGPRDRAVYEQYF
CDR3 DNA: TGTGCCAGCAGTGAAGCTCTGGGGCCCCGGGACAGGGCGGTATACGAGCAGTACTTC

CDR3 length: 14
D gene: TRBD1
V gene: TRBV10-3
J gene: TRBJ1-1
clone size: once
CDR3 protein: CAINGGTGNTEAFF
CDR3 DNA: TGTGCCATCAATGGAGGGACAGGAAACACTGAAGCTTTCTTT

CDR3 length: 17
D gene: TRBD2
V gene: TRBV18
J gene: TRBJ2-2
clone size: few
CDR3 protein: CASSLRTLAGNTGELFF
CDR3 DNA: TGTGCCAGCTCACTCCGCACACTAGCGGGGAACACCGGGGAGCTGTTTTTT

CDR3 length: 14
D gene: NA
V gene: TRBV5-4
J gene: TRBJ2-2
clone size: NA
CDR3 protein: CASSFIAEVGELFF
CDR3 DNA: TGTGCCAGCAGCTTTATCGCTGAGGTCGGGGAGCTGTTTTTT

CDR3 length: 18
D gene: TRBD2
V gene: TRBV19
J gene: TRBJ2-1
clone size: NA
CDR3 protein: CASSIGAGASGRALGQFF
CDR3 DNA: TGTGCCAGTAGTATCGGGGCAGGGGCTAGCGGGAGGGCCCTCGGGCAGTTCTTC

CDR3 length: 15
D gene: NA
V gene: TRBV5-4
J gene: TRBJ2-7
clone size: NA
CDR3 protein: CASSLEPTATYEQYF
CDR3 DNA: TGTGCCAGCAGCTTGGAACCGACAGCCACCTACGAGCAGTACTTC

CDR3 length: 12
D gene: NA
V gene: TRBV27
J gene: TRBJ1-6
clone size: NA
CDR3 protein: CASSSLHSPLHF
CDR3 DNA: TGTGCCAGCAGTTCACTGCATTCACCCCTCCACTTT

CDR3 length: 17
D gene: NA
V gene: TRBV10-3
J gene: TRBJ2-7
clone size: NA
CDR3 protein: CAISESVGLLSSYEQYF
CDR3 DNA: TGTGCCATCAGTGAGTCCGTTGGGCTTTTGAGCTCCTACGAGCAGTACTTC

CDR3 length: 14
D gene: TRBD1
V gene: TRBV6-5
J gene: TRBJ2-7
clone size: NA
CDR3 protein: CASSPSDRGYEQYF
CDR3 DNA: TGTGCCAGCAGCCCCTCGGACAGGGGTTACGAGCAGTACTTC

CDR3 length: 15
D gene: NA
V gene: TRBV5-4
J gene: TRBJ1-5
clone size: NA
CDR3 protein: CASSLDGGGNQPQHF
CDR3 DNA: TGTGCCAGCAGCTTGGATGGGGGCGGCAATCAGCCCCAGCATTTT

CDR3 length: 14
D gene: NA
V gene: TRBV5-1
J gene: TRBJ2-7
clone size: NA
CDR3 protein: CASSRDSRTYEQYF
CDR3 DNA: TGCGCCAGCAGCCGAGACAGTAGGACCTACGAGCAGTACTTC